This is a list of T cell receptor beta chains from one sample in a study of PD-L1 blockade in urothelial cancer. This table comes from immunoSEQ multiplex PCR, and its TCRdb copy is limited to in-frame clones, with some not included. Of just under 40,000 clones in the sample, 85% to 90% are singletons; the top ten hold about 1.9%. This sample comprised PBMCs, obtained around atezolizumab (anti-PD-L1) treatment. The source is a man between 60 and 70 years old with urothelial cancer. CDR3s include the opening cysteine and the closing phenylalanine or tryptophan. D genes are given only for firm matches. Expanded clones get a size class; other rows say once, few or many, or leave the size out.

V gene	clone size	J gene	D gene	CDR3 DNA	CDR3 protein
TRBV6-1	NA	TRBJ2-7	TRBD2	TGTGCCAGCAGTGAAGCATTGCCGGGAGGGTACTACGAGCAGTACTTC	CASSEALPGGYYEQYF
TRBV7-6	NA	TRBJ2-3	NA	TGTGCCAGCAGCTTTTCTGTTTCGGATACGCAGTATTTT	CASSFSVSDTQYF
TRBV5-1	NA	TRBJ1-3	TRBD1	TGCGCCAGCAGCAAGGGACAGGGTGAGGGCACCATATATTTT	CASSKGQGEGTIYF
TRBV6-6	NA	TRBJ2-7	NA	TGTGCCAGCATCTTCTGGGGGGGCGGTGTCTACGAGCAGTACTTC	CASIFWGGGVYEQYF
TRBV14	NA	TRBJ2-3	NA	TGTGCCAGCAGCCCATCAGGGCTAGCAGATACGCAGTATTTT	CASSPSGLADTQYF
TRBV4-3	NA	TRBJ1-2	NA	TGCGCCAGCAGCCAAGAAGGGGCAGCTGGCTACACCTTC	CASSQEGAAGYTF
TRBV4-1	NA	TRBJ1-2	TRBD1	TGCGCCAGCAGCCTCTTAAGGACAGGGGATTACTATGGCTACACCTTC	CASSLLRTGDYYGYTF
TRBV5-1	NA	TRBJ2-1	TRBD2	TGCGCCAGCAGTCAAGTAGCGGGAGGGGCCTACAATGAGCAGTTCTTC	CASSQVAGGAYNEQFF
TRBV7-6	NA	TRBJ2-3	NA	TGTGCCAGCGGAGGAGTTCGTACAGATACGCAGTATTTT	CASGGVRTDTQYF
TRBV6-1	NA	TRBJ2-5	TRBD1	TGTGCCACCCGCATTTTGGACAGGGTGGAGACCCAGTACTTC	CATRILDRVETQYF
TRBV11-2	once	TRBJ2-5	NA	TGTGCCAGCAGCCTTTGGTCAGGGGAGACCCAGTACTTC	CASSLWSGETQYF
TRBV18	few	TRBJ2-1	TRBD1	TGTGCCAGCTCACCACGGACAGGGTTGGGTGAGCAGTTCTTC	CASSPRTGLGEQFF
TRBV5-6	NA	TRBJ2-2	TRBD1	TGTGCCAGCACCCCACCGGGACAGGTGAACACCGGGGAGCTGTTTTTT	CASTPPGQVNTGELFF
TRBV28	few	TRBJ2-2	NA	TGTGCCACCCCTAACAGGAACACCGGGGAGCTGTTTTTT	CATPNRNTGELFF
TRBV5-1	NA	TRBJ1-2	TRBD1	TGCGCCAGCAGCTTCGGGACAGGGGGCCCGTATGGCTACACCTTC	CASSFGTGGPYGYTF
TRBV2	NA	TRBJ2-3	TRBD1	TGTGCCAGCAGTGACGTGGGACAGGGGAGGACAGATACGCAGTATTTT	CASSDVGQGRTDTQYF
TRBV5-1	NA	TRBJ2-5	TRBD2	TGCGCCAGCAGCGGGACTAGCGGCCAAGAGACCCAGTACTTC	CASSGTSGQETQYF
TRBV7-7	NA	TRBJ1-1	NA	TGTGCCAGCAGCCGACAGGAGAACACTGAAGCTTTCTTT	CASSRQENTEAFF
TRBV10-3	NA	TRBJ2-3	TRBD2	TGTGCCATCAGCAGGACGTCGGGACTAGCAGGAGATACGCAGTATTTT	CAISRTSGLAGDTQYF
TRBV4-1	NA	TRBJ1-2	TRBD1	TGCGCCAGCAGCCGCCGAGAGGGACAGGGTATTGGCTACACCTTC	CASSRREGQGIGYTF
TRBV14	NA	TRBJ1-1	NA	TGTGCCAGCAGCCTAACCGGGAGAAGGGTCGGCACTGAAGCTTTCTTT	CASSLTGRRVGTEAFF
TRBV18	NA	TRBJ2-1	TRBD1	TGTGCCAGCTCATCGGGACAGGGCTGGTCTGAGCAGTTCTTC	CASSSGQGWSEQFF
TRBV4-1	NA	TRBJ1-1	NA	TGCGCCAGCAGCCGGGAGGCTGCGAACCAGAACACTGAAGCTTTCTTT	CASSREAANQNTEAFF
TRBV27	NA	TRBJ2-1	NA	TGTGCCAGCAGTGTCGGGTCTCCGATGAATGAGCAGTTCTTC	CASSVGSPMNEQFF
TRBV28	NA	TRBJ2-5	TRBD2	TGTGCCACCGGGGGTAGCGGGAAAGAGACCCAGTACTTC	CATGGSGKETQYF
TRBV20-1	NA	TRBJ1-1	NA	TGCAGGCCCTCGGGGGGGACTGAAGCTTTCTTT	CRPSGGTEAFF
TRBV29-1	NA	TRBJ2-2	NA	TGCAGCGTTGAATTACAGGGTATTTGGAACACCGGGGAGCTGTTTTTT	CSVELQGIWNTGELFF
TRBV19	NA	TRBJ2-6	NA	TGTGCCAGCGCGGGTACAGGGGCCAACGTCCTGACTTTC	CASAGTGANVLTF
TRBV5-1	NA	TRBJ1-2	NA	TGCGCCAGACGCCCAGGGATTGTTCGTGGCTACACCTTC	CARRPGIVRGYTF